This T cell receptor (beta chain) was documented in a study of beta chain features in type 1 diabetes. Isolated RNA was reverse transcribed in full, so expressed TCRB transcripts were sequenced. The repertoire was sequenced with immunoSEQ multiplex PCR; TCRdb's copy has only in-frame clones and lacks some. The sample records 200,000 to 300,000 clones, about a fifth being singletons. There are 15 residues in the CDR3. V was trimmed by 1 base and J by 1 base, leaving 10 bases between them. In germline, CDR1 is LGHNA, CDR2 YSLEER. Whole-study findings and limits: In all four CD4+ subsets, TCRB CDR3 length was significantly, moderately reduced in type 1 diabetes. It was possible that PCR favored shorter templates, equally so in patients and controls.

Points on this clone: Its cognate antigen is unknown. Within the sample, other DNA sequences also encode this same CDR3.

Heparinised blood was drawn once per donor, averaging roughly 120 mL. The TCR sequence derives from a woman aged 40 to 55 with type 1 diabetes. This chain uses TRBV4-3 with TRBJ1-1; possibly TRBD1 for D (6 bases). Specimen: naive CD4+ T cells from blood. The CDR3 coding sequence is TGCGCCAGCAGCCAAGTGGGGGCAGGGAACACTGAAGCTTTCTTT. It encodes CASSQVGAGNTEAFF.